The T cell receptor beta chain described here comes from a study of cytomegalovirus exposure and HLA in healthy donors. Points from the study as a whole: When presence/absence was analysed, sequencing depth was taken to be roughly uniform across donors.

This CDR3 contains 14 residues. V dropped 6 bases and J dropped 4 bases, with 16 bases sitting between them. Germline V gives CDR1 SGHRS, CDR2 YFSETQ. The PCR had 60 Vbeta and 13 Jbeta primers. Assay used: immunoSEQ multiplex PCR; TCRdb lists only in-frame clones, some missing. Here the sample spans around 170,000 clones, roughly 71% being singletons. In regard to this clone: Its antigen is still unknown.

The TCR was taken from a girl aged 10-17 years in good health and CMV-seronegative. What was sequenced was PBMCs. J is TRBJ1-1 and V is TRBV5-1; D remains unclear. The CDR3 here is CASTGRVEGTEAFF. The CDR3 DNA is TGCGCCAGCACTGGGAGGGTTGAGGGCACTGAAGCTTTCTTT.